Presented here are 5 T cell receptor beta chains from one specimen sequenced in a study of blood T cell repertoires in COVID-19. The data were produced by immunoSEQ multiplex PCR, yet TCRdb's version contains in-frame clones alone and is incomplete. The sample records fewer than 300,000 clones, about four fifths being singletons. Sequencing input: peripheral blood. These receptors were collected from a woman younger than 35 with acute or convalescent COVID-19.

This clone was counted between two and nine times. The chain carries TRBV7-2 and TRBJ2-7, with 8 bases that match TRBD2. The CDR3 has 16 residues. V trimming: 5 bases; J trimming: 4 bases; junction bases outside the gene matches: 13. The germline V gene encodes CDR1 SGHTA and CDR2 FQGNSA. CDR3 in DNA: TGTGCCAGCAGCCCCAGGGCGGGAGCGGGGGTTTACGAGCAGTACTTC. It translates to CASSPRAGAGVYEQYF.

The rearrangement links TRBV30 to TRBJ2-7, with TRBD1 identical over 7 bases. CDR3 length equals 16 residues. V lost 3 bases and J lost 6; bases outside the gene matches: 17. CDR1 is GTSNPN, CDR2 SVGIG, per germline (reference sequence). The CDR3 sequence is CAWSDNPGTAFGEQYF. The DNA of the CDR3 is TGTGCCTGGAGCGACAACCCCGGGACAGCTTTTGGCGAGCAGTACTTC.

A few counts support this clone. The chain employs TRBV5-8 and TRBJ2-5; 7 nucleotides line up with TRBD1. This CDR3 contains 14 residues. The V gene end was trimmed by 0 bases and the J gene end by 5 bases; junction bases not matched to a gene: 4. Germline loops: CDR1 SGHTS, CDR2 YDEGEE. The CDR3: CASSLVGGSETQYF. In nucleotides, the CDR3 is TGTGCCAGCAGCTTGGTAGGGGGCTCGGAGACCCAGTACTTC.

With regard to this clone: One junction end does not reproduce the germline sequence, and a read error may be involved. The chain links TRBV6-5 to TRBJ2-5; D perhaps matches TRBD2 (6 bases). The CDR3 loop spans 12 amino acids. Germline loops: CDR1 MNHEY, CDR2 SVGAGI. CDR3 sequence (DNA): TGCGCGTCGCGGGGAATCCAAGAGACCCAGTACTTC. This translates into CASRGIQETQYF.

The chain carries TRBV10-3 and TRBJ2-4, with TRBD2 identical over 9 bases. The CDR3 extends over 16 amino acids. The germline V gene has CDR1 ENHRY and CDR2 SYGVKD. V dropped 4 bases and J dropped 4; count of bases not matched to a gene: 8. CDR3 nucleotides: TGTGCCATCAGTGTCGGCCCGACTAGCGGTAAAAACATTCAGTACTTC. This gives the protein CAISVGPTSGKNIQYF.